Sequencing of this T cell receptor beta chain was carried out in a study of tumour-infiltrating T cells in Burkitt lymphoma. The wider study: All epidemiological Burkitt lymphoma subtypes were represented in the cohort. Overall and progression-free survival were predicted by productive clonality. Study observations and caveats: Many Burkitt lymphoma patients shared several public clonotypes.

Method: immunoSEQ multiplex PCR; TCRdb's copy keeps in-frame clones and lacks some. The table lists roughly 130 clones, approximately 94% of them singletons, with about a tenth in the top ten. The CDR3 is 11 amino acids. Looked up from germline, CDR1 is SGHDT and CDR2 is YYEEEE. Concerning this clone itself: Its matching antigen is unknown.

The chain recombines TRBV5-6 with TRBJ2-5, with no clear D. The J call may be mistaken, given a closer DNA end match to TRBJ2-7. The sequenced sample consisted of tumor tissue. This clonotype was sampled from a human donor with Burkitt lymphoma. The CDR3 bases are TGTGCCAGCAGCCAAACCTACGAGCAGTACTTC. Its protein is CASSQTYEQYF.